The 28 T cell receptor beta chains listed next were all sequenced from one sample in a study of blood T cell repertoires in COVID-19. TCRdb's copy holds only in-frame clones and misses some; the assay was immunoSEQ multiplex PCR. The sample consists of roughly 130,000 clones, 90% of them appearing once. The sample taken for sequencing was peripheral blood. These receptor sequences come from a man between 60 and 75 years old with COVID-19, enrolled during active disease.

The chain employs TRBV7-9 and TRBJ2-1, with 8 nucleotides matching TRBD2. The CDR3 extends over 16 amino acids. The V gene end was trimmed by 5 bases and the J gene end by 0 bases; junction bases not matched to a gene: 6. Germline CDR1 reads SEHNR; CDR2 reads FQNEAQ (reference sequence). CDR3 sequence (DNA): TGTGCCAGCAGCAAACTAGCGGCAAGCTCCTACAATGAGCAGTTCTTC. This translates into CASSKLAASSYNEQFF.

This clone came up once. The J gene is TRBJ2-2, the V gene TRBV27; 7 bases line up with TRBD1. Germline V lookup: CDR1 MNHEY, CDR2 SMNVEV (reference sequence). After removal of 5 bases from V and 6 bases from J, the junction contained 9 bases not matched to a gene. The CDR3 is 15 residues long. Written as DNA, the CDR3 is TGTGCCAGCAGTATAATGCAGGGGGTAGCCGGGGAGCTGTTTTTT. As protein: CASSIMQGVAGELFF.

V is TRBV5-1 and J is TRBJ2-3; D is possibly TRBD1 (6 bases). Germline V CDR1 and CDR2: SGHRS, YFSETQ. V lost 3 bases to trimming and J lost 1 base, with 12 bases between them. The CDR3 has 15 residues. The CDR3 bases are TGCGCCAGCAGCTCCTCACAGGGAGGCACAGATACGCAGTATTTT. Its protein is CASSSSQGGTDTQYF.

This clone was seen more than once but under ten times. This chain uses TRBV7-8 with TRBJ1-3; D is unclear. The CDR3 is 15 residues long. Trimming removed 5 bases from V and 2 bases from J, with 13 bases in between. Germline V gene lookup returns CDR1 SGHVS and CDR2 FQNEAQ. The CDR3 sequence is CASSDSLPPGNTIYF. The CDR3 DNA reads TGTGCCAGCAGCGACTCCTTACCCCCTGGAAACACCATATATTTT.

This clone was observed a single time. The chain combines TRBV7-2 with TRBJ2-4, with TRBD2 as a possible D gene (6 bases). The CDR3 totals 13 residues. V lost 4 bases, J lost 10 bases, and 14 bases lay in between. From germline, CDR1 is SGHTA and CDR2 FQGNSA. The CDR3 nucleotides read TGTGCCAGCAGCTCGGAGGGCCTGGGGATTCAGTACTTC. This gives the protein CASSSEGLGIQYF.

The chain links TRBV6-6 to TRBJ1-5; D is unresolved. The CDR3 spans 15 residues. Germline V gene sequence: CDR1 MNHNY, CDR2 SVGAGI (reference sequence). Between the trimmed V and J ends, which lost 2 bases and 0 bases, there was a span of 8 bases. The CDR3 is CASSYGEGSNQPQHF. Here the CDR3 DNA reads TGTGCCAGCAGTTACGGGGAGGGTAGCAATCAGCCCCAGCATTTT.

The chain couples TRBV10-3 to TRBJ1-1; 8 bases map to TRBD1. V trimming: 4 bases; J trimming: 0 bases; junction bases outside the gene matches: 1. CDR1 is ENHRY, CDR2 SYGVKD, per germline. The CDR3 has 14 amino acids. CDR3 DNA: TGTGCCATCAGTGCACAGGGGGTGAACACTGAAGCTTTCTTT. Translating it yields CAISAQGVNTEAFF.

This clone was counted between two and nine times. The gene calls are TRBV28 and TRBJ1-1, with 7 bases matching TRBD1. The CDR3 length is 13 residues. The J segment lost 0 bases and the V segment lost 6 bases, leaving 1 base of the junction unmatched. Germline V gene lookup returns CDR1 MDHEN and CDR2 SYDVKM. The CDR3 is CASSRGLNTEAFF. In DNA, the CDR3 is TGTGCCAGCAGCAGGGGGTTGAACACTGAAGCTTTCTTT.

CDR3 amino acids: CASSGTGREKLFF. The CDR3, as DNA: TGTGCCAGCAGTGGCACAGGGCGGGAAAAACTGTTTTTT. V usage is TRBV25-1 and J usage is TRBJ1-4, with a tentative D call TRBD1 (6 bases). The CDR3 extends over 13 amino acids. V dropped 4 bases and J dropped 8 bases, with 11 bases sitting between them. The germline gives CDR1 MGHDK, CDR2 SYGVNS.

The genes are TRBV13 and TRBJ1-1; the match to TRBD1 covers 7 bases. CDR1 PRHDT and CDR2 FYEKMQ come from the germline V gene (reference sequence). This CDR3 has 15 amino acids. V lost 0 bases to trimming and J lost 4 bases; unmatched junction nucleotides: 5. CDR3 nucleotides: TGTGCCAGCAGCTTAGGTTGGAGGGACAGCACTGAAGCTTTCTTT. Amino acids: CASSLGWRDSTEAFF.

The chain is built from TRBV19 and TRBJ1-5; the D gene is possibly TRBD1 (5 bases). The germline CDR1 and CDR2 sequences are LNHDA and SQIVND (reference sequence). This CDR3 region has 11 residues. V was trimmed by 5 bases and J by 11 bases, leaving 10 bases between them. In DNA form, the CDR3 reads TGTGCCAGTAGTTACGGACATTCCCAGCATTTT. Protein: CASSYGHSQHF. The variable domain in full, completed from reference TRBV19 and TRBJ1-5, reads DGGITQSPKYLFRKEGQNVTLSCEQNLNHDAMYWYRQDPGQGLRLIYYSQIVNDFQKGDIAEGYSVSREKKESFPLTVTSAQKNPTAFYLCASSYGHSQHFGDGTRLSIL.

This clone was observed a handful of times. This rearrangement joins TRBV5-1 to TRBJ1-6; 7 positions match TRBD1. Trimming took 0 bases from V and 7 from J; bases not matched to a gene: 1. This CDR3 comprises 14 residues. Germline assignment: CDR1 SGHRS and CDR2 YFSETQ. CDR3 bases: TGCGCCAGCAGCTTGGCGACAGGGAATTCACCCCTCCACTTT. Its protein product is CASSLATGNSPLHF.

This clone was seen once. This chain connects TRBV9 to TRBJ1-2; 9 bases are shared with TRBD1. The CDR3 is made up of 16 amino acids. V shed 4 bases and J 5 bases; nucleotides not matched to a gene: 12. The V gene's germline CDR1 is SGDLS and CDR2 YYNGEE. The CDR3 spells CASSPRGDRVLYGYTF. The CDR3 DNA reads TGTGCCAGCAGCCCTAGGGGGGACAGGGTTCTATATGGCTACACCTTC.

The gene calls are TRBV5-1 and TRBJ2-6; D remains unclear. V was cut by 2 bases and J by 1 base, with 7 bases left in between. CDR1 and CDR2 (germline): SGHRS, YFSETQ. The CDR3 spans 15 residues. For the CDR3, the DNA is TGCGCCAGCAGCTTTTCAGGTTCTGGGGCCAACGTCCTGACTTTC. It codes for CASSFSGSGANVLTF.

The chain combines TRBV19 with TRBJ2-7; 13 nucleotides agree with TRBD2. Germline values: CDR1 LNHDA, CDR2 SQIVND (reference sequence). This CDR3 spans 15 amino acids. Trimming took 6 bases from V and 1 from J; bases not matched to a gene: 3. The CDR3 coding sequence is TGTGCCAGTAGCGAGGGACTAGCGGGATCCTACGAGCAGTACTTC. Residues: CASSEGLAGSYEQYF.

This chain uses TRBV28 with TRBJ1-1; 7 positions match TRBD1. Germline trimming cut 7 bases from V and 6 bases from J; bases unmatched to any gene: 11. The CDR3 is made up of 14 amino acids. Germline V gene data show CDR1 as MDHEN and CDR2 as SYDVKM. As DNA, the CDR3 is TGTGCCAGCACCCCCATACGACAGGGCGCTGAAGCTTTCTTT. It translates to CASTPIRQGAEAFF.

This rearrangement joins TRBV7-2 to TRBJ2-1; 7 bases map to TRBD2. Germline V lookup: CDR1 SGHTA, CDR2 FQGNSA. The length of the CDR3 is 12 residues. Unmatched junction bases numbered 5, after V lost 5 bases and J lost 10 bases. The CDR3, as DNA: TGTGCCAGCAGCACCCTACTAGCGGAGCAGTTCTTC. This gives the protein CASSTLLAEQFF.

V usage is TRBV5-5 and J usage is TRBJ1-5; no reliable D call. CDR1 is SGHKS and CDR2 is YYEKEE in the germline V gene (reference sequence). V gave up 2 bases and J gave up 0 bases, with 6 bases separating them. The CDR3 totals 14 residues. CDR3 sequence (DNA): TGTGCCAGCAGCTTCGGGTTTAGCAATCAGCCCCAGCATTTT. This translates into CASSFGFSNQPQHF.

This clone came up a few times. The V call is TRBV19, the J call TRBJ2-7, with a tentative D call TRBD2 (6 bases). The CDR3 is 15 residues long. V was trimmed by 5 bases and J by 0 bases, leaving 14 bases between them. Germline V CDR1 and CDR2: LNHDA, SQIVND (reference sequence). The CDR3 DNA sequence: TGTGCCAGTAGTCCCGAGGGAGGTCCCTCCTACGAGCAGTACTTC. Residues: CASSPEGGPSYEQYF.

This chain connects TRBV18 to TRBJ1-1; perhaps TRBD1 as D (5 bases). Trimming cost V 6 bases and J 1 base, with 18 bases left between them. The CDR3 covers 16 residues. In germline, CDR1 is KGHSH, CDR2 LQKENI. This chain's CDR3 is CASSPPSWGANTEAFF. The CDR3 DNA sequence: TGTGCCAGCTCCCCCCCAAGTTGGGGCGCGAACACTGAAGCTTTCTTT.

CDR3 coding DNA: TGCGCCAGCAGCCTAGATTTGGGGAACACCGGGGAGCTGTTTTTT. Translating gives CASSLDLGNTGELFF. This chain joins TRBV5-1 and TRBJ2-2; D is unresolved. This CDR3 contains 15 residues. With 4 bases removed from V and 1 base from J, the gap between germline ends came to 11 bases. The V gene's germline CDR1 is SGHRS and CDR2 YFSETQ.

The gene calls are TRBV5-6 and TRBJ1-6, with 7 nucleotides matching TRBD1. This CDR3 is built from 14 residues. The germline V gene encodes CDR1 SGHDT and CDR2 YYEEEE. V gave up 4 bases and J gave up 7 bases; unmatched junction bases: 5. In DNA form, the CDR3 reads TGTGCCAGCAGCGTGGGACAGCGCAATTCACCCCTCCACTTT. It translates to CASSVGQRNSPLHF. The full variable domain, completed using reference TRBV5-6 and TRBJ1-6, is DAGVTQSPTHLIKTRGQQVTLRCSPKSGHDTVSWYQQALGQGPQFIFQYYEEEERQRGNFPDRFSGHQFPNYSSELNVNALLLGDSALYLCASSVGQRNSPLHFGNGTRLTVT.

The chain links TRBV3-1 (or the pseudogene TRBV3-2) to TRBJ2-1; 12 bases are shared with TRBD2. Germline CDR1 reads LGHDT; CDR2 reads YNNKEL (reference sequence). The ends lost 0 bases at V and 4 bases at J; junction bases unmatched: 4. This CDR3 has 17 residues. The CDR3 bases are TGTGCCAGCAGCCAAGATCATGGACTAGCGGGATACAATGAGCAGTTCTTC. Translation: CASSQDHGLAGYNEQFF.

The chain couples TRBV15 to TRBJ2-7; 7 bases agree with TRBD1. Losses at the gene ends were 2 bases for V and 4 bases for J; bases not matched to a gene: 2. CDR1 is LNHNV, CDR2 YYDKDF, per germline (reference sequence). There are 13 residues in the CDR3. CDR3 nucleotides: TGTGCCACCAGCAGACACAGGGGATACGAGCAGTACTTC. Translation gives CATSRHRGYEQYF.

CDR3 in DNA: TGTGCCTGGAGTGTGAGTGGGGCAACTAACTATGGCTACACCTTC. It translates to CAWSVSGATNYGYTF. V usage is TRBV30 and J usage is TRBJ1-2; D may be TRBD1 (5 bases). The CDR3 loop spans 15 amino acids. V shed 0 bases and J shed 0 bases, with 11 bases lying between them. The germline V gene encodes CDR1 GTSNPN and CDR2 SVGIG (reference sequence).

The chain employs TRBV5-1 and TRBJ2-7, with 9 bases fitting TRBD2. The CDR3 length is 15 residues. Trimming took 0 bases from V and 12 from J; bases not matched to a gene: 13. CDR1 is SGHRS, CDR2 YFSETQ, per germline. The chain's CDR3 is CASSLVAGGPEELYF. The CDR3 DNA follows: TGCGCCAGCAGCTTGGTCGCGGGAGGGCCGGAAGAATTGTACTTC.

The rearrangement joins TRBV6-5 to TRBJ2-5; TRBD1 agrees at 7 bases. The germline gives CDR1 MNHEY, CDR2 SVGAGI. This CDR3 is 14 amino acids long. The trim removed 6 bases at V and 5 bases at J, leaving 9 bases unmatched. The CDR3 nucleotides are TGTGCCAGCAGAAAACAGGGGATTACGGAGACCCAGTACTTC. As protein: CASRKQGITETQYF.

The rearrangement uses TRBV6-6 and TRBJ1-4; D may be TRBD1 (6 bases). The CDR3 runs 16 residues. The germline V gene encodes CDR1 MNHNY and CDR2 SVGAGI (reference sequence). Trimming left V 6 bases short and J 0 bases short, with 14 bases between. For the CDR3, the DNA is TGTGCCAGCAGCCTAGGGGGGGGGACAACTAATGAAAAACTGTTTTTT. This gives the protein CASSLGGGTTNEKLFF.